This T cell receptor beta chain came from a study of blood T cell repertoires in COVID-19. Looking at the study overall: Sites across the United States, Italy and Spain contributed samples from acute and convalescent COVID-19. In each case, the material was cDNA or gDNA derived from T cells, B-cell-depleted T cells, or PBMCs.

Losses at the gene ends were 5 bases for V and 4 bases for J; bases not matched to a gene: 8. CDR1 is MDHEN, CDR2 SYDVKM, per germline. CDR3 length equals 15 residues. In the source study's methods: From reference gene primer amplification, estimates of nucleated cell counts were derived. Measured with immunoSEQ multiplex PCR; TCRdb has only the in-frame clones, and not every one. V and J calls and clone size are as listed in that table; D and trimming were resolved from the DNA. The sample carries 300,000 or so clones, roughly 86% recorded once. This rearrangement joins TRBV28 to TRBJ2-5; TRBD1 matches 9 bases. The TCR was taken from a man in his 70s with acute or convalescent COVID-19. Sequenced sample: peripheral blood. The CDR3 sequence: CASSPRGQGAETQYF. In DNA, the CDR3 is TGTGCCAGCAGTCCCCGGGGACAGGGAGCAGAGACCCAGTACTTC.